The present T cell receptor beta chain was sequenced within a study of T cells in Graves' hyperthyroidism and ophthalmopathy. On the study more broadly: Peripheral blood was collected at initial diagnosis, before any treatment. General study points: Ophthalmopathy could be told apart from stable hyperthyroidism with a 13 V-J model. Most thyroid-expanded clonotypes above 0.001 were also found in blood. Ophthalmopathy got predicted by the model a median approximately 6 months before its onset.

This clonotype appeared a few times. The antigen remains unidentified. Using RNA transcripts as the source, TCR beta CDR3 regions were amplified. TCR CDR3 underwent first-round RT-PCR with the HTBI primer set. One entry per CDR3 protein results from TCRdb running MiXCR on the multiplex PCR reads. The sample has about 380,000 distinct CDR3 sequences, around 18% seen once. The CDR3 totals 14 residues. The germline gives CDR1 LNHNV, CDR2 YYDKDF (reference sequence). V lost 5 bases to trimming and J lost 4 bases, with 14 bases between them. This chain links TRBV15 with TRBJ1-1; D possibly corresponds to TRBD1 (5 bases). The source of this sequence is a man aged 18 to 30 with Graves' ophthalmopathy. The specimen was blood. In nucleotides, the CDR3 is TGTGCCACCAGCCGGGGGAGCGGGGGCACTGAAGCTTTCTTT. Protein: CATSRGSGGTEAFF.